The clone carrying this T cell receptor (beta chain) was counted between two and nine times. Its target is not known. Via MiXCR, TCRdb re-called the 5' RACE reads, giving one row per CDR3 protein. The top ten clones hold over 20% of a sample with a few hundred thousand distinct CDR3 sequences, under 25% of them seen once. This specimen comes from a study of T-cell memory formation after mild COVID-19. The germline gives CDR1 SEHNR, CDR2 FQNEAQ (reference sequence). This CDR3 has 16 amino acids. V shed 2 bases and J 5 bases; nucleotides not matched to a gene: 7. General study points: Several responding clones turned up in pre-infection memory, indicating that cross-reactive memory may have taken part. Second-wave clones that peaked on day 37 lacked confirmed SARS-CoV-2 specificity.

This receptor was identified in a man aged 18 to 30 who had mild COVID-19 (a few samples of this study predate the infection). Cell type and time point are not known. The rearrangement links TRBV7-9 to TRBJ1-5, with 9 bases that match TRBD1. The sample taken for sequencing was PBMCs or a T cell subset sorted from them (not recorded which). The CDR3 reads CASSLRGQGGDQPQHF. The DNA for the CDR3 is TGTGCCAGCAGCTTACGGGGACAGGGAGGGGATCAGCCCCAGCATTTT.